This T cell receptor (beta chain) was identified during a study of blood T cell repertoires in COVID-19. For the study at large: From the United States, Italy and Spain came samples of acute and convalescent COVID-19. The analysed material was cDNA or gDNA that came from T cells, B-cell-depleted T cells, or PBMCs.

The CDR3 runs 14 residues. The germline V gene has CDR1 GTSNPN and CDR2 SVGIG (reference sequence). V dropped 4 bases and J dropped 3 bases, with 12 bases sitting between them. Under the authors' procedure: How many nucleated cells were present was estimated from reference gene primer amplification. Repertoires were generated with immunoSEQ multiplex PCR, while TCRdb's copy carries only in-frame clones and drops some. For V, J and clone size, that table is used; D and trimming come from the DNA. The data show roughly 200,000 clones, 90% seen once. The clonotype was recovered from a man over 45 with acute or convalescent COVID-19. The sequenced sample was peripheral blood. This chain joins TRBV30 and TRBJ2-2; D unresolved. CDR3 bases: TGTGCCTGGACATGGGCATCGGACACCGGGGAGCTGTTTTTT. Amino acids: CAWTWASDTGELFF.